A single sample is the source of the 27 T cell receptor beta chains below, sequenced in a study of blood T cell repertoires in COVID-19. Clones were sequenced by immunoSEQ multiplex PCR, and TCRdb holds only the in-frame ones, with some missing. Found here are over 250,000 clones, about 85% of them singletons; the top ten hold less than 3%. The specimen sequenced was PBMCs or T cells enriched from blood (not recorded which). The origin of the receptors is a woman aged 45-65 years who had recovered from COVID-19.

V usage is TRBV11-2 and J usage is TRBJ2-7, with D possibly being TRBD1 (5 bases). From germline, CDR1 is SGHAT and CDR2 FQNNGV. The CDR3 has 15 residues. V was trimmed by 5 bases and J by 5 bases, leaving 19 bases between them. CDR3 amino acids: CASSSNRRTLHEQYF. The CDR3 nucleotides read TGTGCCAGCAGCAGTAATCGAAGGACACTCCACGAGCAGTACTTC.

This chain uses TRBV2 with TRBJ1-5, with D possibly being TRBD1 (6 bases). Trimming stripped 6 bases from V and 3 bases from J, with 15 bases between. CDR3 length: 15 amino acids. Germline V gene sequence: CDR1 SNHLY, CDR2 FYNNEI. As DNA, the CDR3 is TGTGCCAGCAGCTTTAAGACAGGTCCCAATCAGCCCCAGCATTTT. Translation: CASSFKTGPNQPQHF.

This clone was observed once. The chain joins TRBV3-1 (or the pseudogene TRBV3-2) to TRBJ1-5; no clear D. Trimming removed 3 bases at V and 2 bases at J, with 8 bases between. Germline V lookup: CDR1 LGHDT, CDR2 YNNKEL (reference sequence). The CDR3 has 14 amino acids. CDR3 bases: TGTGCCAGCAGCCAGCGGATCGGCAATCAGCCCCAGCATTTT. Translated: CASSQRIGNQPQHF.

The chain combines TRBV24-1 with TRBJ2-7, with D possibly being TRBD1 (6 bases). Trimming cost V 3 bases and J 7 bases, with 12 bases left between them. The CDR3 covers 13 residues. Germline V gene lookup returns CDR1 KGHDR and CDR2 SFDVKD. This CDR3 is CATSDRDTHEQYF. The CDR3 DNA reads as TGTGCCACCAGTGATCGGGACACTCATGAGCAGTACTTC.

The genes are TRBV28 and TRBJ1-1, with TRBD1 as a possible D gene (5 bases). V was trimmed by 1 base and J by 3 bases, leaving 18 bases between them. Germline V gene lookup returns CDR1 MDHEN and CDR2 SYDVKM. The CDR3 is made up of 17 amino acids. The CDR3 bases are TGTGCCAGCAGTTTATTCTCCTTGACAGCGGGGCACACTGAAGCTTTCTTT. Translating gives CASSLFSLTAGHTEAFF.

This chain links TRBV15 with TRBJ1-4; the D gene is possibly TRBD1 (6 bases). Germline values: CDR1 LNHNV, CDR2 YYDKDF (reference sequence). V was trimmed by 1 base and J by 3 bases, leaving 15 bases between them. The CDR3 covers 17 residues. The CDR3 DNA sequence: TGTGCCACCAGCAGAGCTCCCCCAGGGGCGGCTAATGAAAAACTGTTTTTT. Translation: CATSRAPPGAANEKLFF.

CDR3 region: CASMGQGALQPQHF. The CDR3 region has the DNA TGTGCCAGCATGGGACAGGGGGCGCTTCAGCCCCAGCATTTT. The V and J genes are TRBV28 and TRBJ1-5; 12 nucleotides align to TRBD1. V shed 7 bases and J 6 bases; nucleotides not matched to a gene: 4. Germline V gene data show CDR1 as MDHEN and CDR2 as SYDVKM. CDR3 size: 14 residues.

V is TRBV7-2 and J is TRBJ2-3, with 11 nucleotides matching TRBD2. J lost 4 bases, V lost 4 bases, and 7 bases had no gene match. This CDR3 region has 16 residues. The germline V gene encodes CDR1 SGHTA and CDR2 FQGNSA. In nucleotides, the CDR3 is TGTGCCAGCAGCTCGCCACTAGCGGGAGTCCCAGATACGCAGTATTTT. Translating it yields CASSSPLAGVPDTQYF.

V is TRBV19 and J is TRBJ2-3; 8 bases are shared with TRBD2. V was clipped by 3 bases and J by 8 bases; unmatched bases: 1. The CDR3 extends over 12 amino acids. The germline gives CDR1 LNHDA, CDR2 SQIVND (reference sequence). Here the CDR3 reads CASSMRGATQYF. DNA for the CDR3: TGTGCCAGTAGTATGCGGGGGGCTACGCAGTATTTT.

The rearrangement links TRBV3-1 (or the pseudogene TRBV3-2) to TRBJ2-7; 8 nucleotides match TRBD1. Germline CDR1 reads LGHDT; CDR2 reads YNNKEL (reference sequence). The CDR3 has 13 residues. J lost 6 bases, V lost 4 bases, and 5 bases had no gene match. CDR3 region: CASSRQGAGEQYF. CDR3 coding DNA: TGTGCCAGCAGCCGGCAGGGGGCAGGCGAGCAGTACTTC.

The count of this clone is one. The rearrangement links TRBV7-2 to TRBJ2-1, with TRBD2 matching over 10 bases. The CDR3 contains 17 residues. J was trimmed by 12 bases and V by 2 bases; bases with no gene match: 16. Germline values: CDR1 SGHTA, CDR2 FQGNSA. The CDR3 region is CASSLTGVQRGGVRQFF. For the CDR3, the DNA is TGTGCCAGCAGCTTAACCGGCGTTCAGCGGGGGGGGGTCCGGCAGTTCTTC.

The chain has TRBV27 and TRBJ2-3, with D possibly matching TRBD1 (6 bases). With 6 bases removed from V and 0 bases from J, the gap between germline ends came to 10 bases. Germline V gene lookup returns CDR1 MNHEY and CDR2 SMNVEV (reference sequence). The CDR3 is 14 residues long. The CDR3: CASRGTPSTDTQYF. CDR3 DNA: TGTGCCAGCAGAGGGACACCGAGCACAGATACGCAGTATTTT.

The chain is built from TRBV3-1 (or the pseudogene TRBV3-2) and TRBJ1-2; 8 bases agree with TRBD1. The CDR3 consists of 14 residues. The V and J ends lost 0 bases and 8 bases, in that order; junction bases with no gene match: 5. Germline V CDR1 and CDR2: LGHDT, YNNKEL (reference sequence). Here the CDR3 DNA reads TGTGCCAGCAGCCAAGATTGGACAGGGAGAGGCTACACCTTC. This sequence encodes CASSQDWTGRGYTF.

The J gene is TRBJ2-7, the V gene TRBV11-2, with 14 bases identical to TRBD2. The CDR3 has 17 residues. Unmatched junction bases numbered 6, after V lost 5 bases and J lost 0 bases. Germline V gene lookup returns CDR1 SGHAT and CDR2 FQNNGV. This chain's CDR3 is CASSRTSGRWSSYEQYF. DNA of the CDR3: TGTGCCAGCAGCAGGACTAGCGGGAGGTGGAGCTCCTACGAGCAGTACTTC.

The chain employs TRBV7-3 and TRBJ2-2; 15 nucleotides align to TRBD2. Per germline, CDR1 SGHTA and CDR2 FQGTGA. With V trimmed by 0 bases and J by 6 bases, 11 bases remained unmatched. The CDR3 length is 20 residues. CDR3 sequence: CASSLTRTSGRARSAGELFF. As DNA, the CDR3 is TGTGCCAGCAGCTTAACCAGGACTAGCGGGAGGGCCCGAAGCGCCGGGGAGCTGTTTTTT.

This clone was picked up a small number of times. V gene TRBV9 combines with J gene TRBJ1-2; the D is unclear. Germline-derived CDR1 and CDR2 are SGDLS and YYNGEE. V was clipped by 3 bases and J by 8 bases, with 17 bases between them. The CDR3 contains 14 residues. CDR3 in amino acids: CASSGWAMVGGYTF. The CDR3 DNA follows: TGTGCCAGCAGCGGATGGGCCATGGTGGGCGGCTACACCTTC.

The chain carries TRBV30 and TRBJ2-3, with no clear D. Trimming left V 2 bases short and J 6 bases short, with 6 bases between. This CDR3 has 11 amino acids. CDR1 and CDR2 (germline): GTSNPN, SVGIG (reference sequence). The CDR3 sequence: CAWSTDDTQYF. CDR3 in DNA: TGTGCCTGGAGTACAGACGATACGCAGTATTTT.

The chain joins TRBV4-3 to TRBJ1-5, with TRBD1 as a possible D gene (5 bases). V shed 0 bases and J shed 6 bases, with 15 bases lying between them. CDR1 is LGHNA and CDR2 is YSLEER in the germline V gene. The CDR3 runs 16 residues. CDR3 region: CASSQDQQGLSQPQHF. CDR3 in DNA: TGCGCCAGCAGCCAAGATCAGCAGGGTTTGTCTCAGCCCCAGCATTTT.

V gene TRBV30 combines with J gene TRBJ1-5; possible D gene TRBD1, 6 bases. From germline, CDR1 is GTSNPN and CDR2 SVGIG (reference sequence). The CDR3 has 15 residues. Trimming cost V 0 bases and J 0 bases, with 9 bases left between them. This CDR3 is CAWSVRGYSNQPQHF. The CDR3 nucleotides read TGTGCCTGGAGTGTAAGGGGGTATAGCAATCAGCCCCAGCATTTT.

This rearrangement joins TRBV7-2 to TRBJ2-1; 7 bases line up with TRBD1. This CDR3 comprises 15 residues. The trim removed 5 bases at V and 6 bases at J, leaving 10 bases unmatched. Germline loops: CDR1 SGHTA, CDR2 FQGNSA. CDR3 in DNA: TGTGCCAGCAGCCCAAGGACAGGCGCCGTCAATGAGCAGTTCTTC. Its translation is CASSPRTGAVNEQFF.

In this sample, this clone turned up a few times. The rearrangement links TRBV3-1 (or the pseudogene TRBV3-2) to TRBJ1-6; D is possibly TRBD1 (6 bases). The germline CDR1 and CDR2 sequences are LGHDT and YNNKEL (reference sequence). CDR3 length equals 15 residues. Between the trimmed V and J ends, which lost 6 bases and 7 bases, there was a span of 16 bases. The CDR3 protein is CASREVGTWNSPLHF. Written as DNA, the CDR3 is TGTGCCAGCAGGGAGGTTGGGACATGGAATTCACCCCTCCACTTT.

This clone was observed a handful of times. The chain couples TRBV4-1 to TRBJ2-7, with a tentative D call TRBD1 (5 bases). Germline CDR1 is MGHRA and CDR2 is YSYEKL. Trimming took 2 bases from V and 3 from J, leaving 11 bases between them. This CDR3 region has 14 residues. CDR3 in amino acids: CASSQTTQGYEQYF. The CDR3 DNA reads as TGCGCCAGCAGCCAAACAACCCAGGGCTACGAGCAGTACTTC.

The chain combines TRBV5-4 with TRBJ2-2, with TRBD2 identical over 10 bases. With 5 bases clipped from V and 6 bases from J, the junction kept 7 bases outside the gene matches. The germline gives CDR1 SGHNT, CDR2 YYREEE (reference sequence). This CDR3 contains 15 residues. In DNA form, the CDR3 reads TGTGCCAGCAGGGGTGTGGGACTAGCGCCCGGGGAGCTGTTTTTT. Its protein is CASRGVGLAPGELFF.

The genes are TRBV24-1 and TRBJ2-1; 11 bases match TRBD2. V trimming: 4 bases; J trimming: 5 bases; junction bases outside the gene matches: 6. The germline V gene encodes CDR1 KGHDR and CDR2 SFDVKD. The CDR3 consists of 16 residues. The DNA for the CDR3 is TGTGCCACCAGTGAGGTGACTAGCGGGACCCACAATGAGCAGTTCTTC. Translating gives CATSEVTSGTHNEQFF.

This clone was picked up one time. Germline is not matched at one junction end, which may reflect a read error. The chain's CDR3 is CASSLERGLIDEQYF. Written as DNA, the CDR3 is TGTGCCAGTAGTTTAGAGCGGGGGCTTATAGACGAGCAGTACTTC. V usage is TRBV19 and J usage is TRBJ2-7; 8 nucleotides align to TRBD2. The CDR3 is 15 amino acids. Germline assignment: CDR1 LNHDA and CDR2 SQIVND (reference sequence).

The V call is TRBV5-6, the J call TRBJ1-2; 7 bases align to TRBD1. V lost 3 bases and J lost 4; bases outside the gene matches: 6. The CDR3 contains 14 residues. Germline V gives CDR1 SGHDT, CDR2 YYEEEE. The CDR3 region has the DNA TGTGCCAGCAGCTCAAGGACAGGCGGCTATGGCTACACCTTC. It specifies CASSSRTGGYGYTF.

V is TRBV28 and J is TRBJ1-1; possibly TRBD1 for D (6 bases). The CDR3 spans 16 residues. V lost 5 bases to trimming and J lost 4 bases, with 20 bases between them. The germline CDR1 and CDR2 sequences are MDHEN and SYDVKM. CDR3 protein: CASSPTRGAQITEAFF. In nucleotides, the CDR3 is TGTGCCAGCAGTCCCACCCGGGGGGCTCAAATCACTGAAGCTTTCTTT.